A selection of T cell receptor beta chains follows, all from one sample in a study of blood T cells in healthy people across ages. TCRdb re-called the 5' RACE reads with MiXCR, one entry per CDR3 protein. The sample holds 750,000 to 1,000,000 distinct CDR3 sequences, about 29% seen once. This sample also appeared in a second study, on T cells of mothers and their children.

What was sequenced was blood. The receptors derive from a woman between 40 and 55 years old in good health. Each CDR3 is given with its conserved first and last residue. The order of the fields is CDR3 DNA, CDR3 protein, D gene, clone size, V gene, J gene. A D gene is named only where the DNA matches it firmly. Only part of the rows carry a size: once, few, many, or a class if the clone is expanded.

TGTGCCAGCAGTTTCATTGGAAGGACGAGAACAGATACGCAATATTTT	CASSFIGRTRTDTQYF	.	.	TRBV12-3/TRBV12-4	TRBJ2-3
TGCGCCAGCAGCTTGCCAACCGGGACAGGGTCGGAGACCCAGTACTTC	CASSLPTGTGSETQYF	TRBD1	many	TRBV5-1	TRBJ2-5
TGCAGTGCTAGAGGCCGGGCGGGCACTGAAGCTTTCTTT	CSARGRAGTEAFF	.	few	TRBV20-1	TRBJ1-1
TGTGCCAGCAGATTTAGGGGGCTTGGGCGCGGCTACACCTTC	CASRFRGLGRGYTF	TRBD1	many	TRBV12-3/TRBV12-4	TRBJ1-2
TGTGCCAGCGAAAGGGGGATTCGTATTATATCGAGCACCGGGGAGCTGTTTTTT	CASERGIRIISSTGELFF	.	.	TRBV6-2/TRBV6-3	TRBJ2-2
TGCGCCAGCAGCTTGGGGGGGCCAGACACAGATACGCAGTATTTT	CASSLGGPDTDTQYF	.	.	TRBV5-1	TRBJ2-3
TGTGCCAGCAGCCTAGATAAGGGGTATTCGAGGAATGAGCAGTTCTTC	CASSLDKGYSRNEQFF	.	.	TRBV28	TRBJ2-1
TGTGCCAGCAGTTTTTGGGGACAGATGAACACTGAAGCTTTCTTT	CASSFWGQMNTEAFF	TRBD1	.	TRBV28	TRBJ1-1
TGTGCCAGCAGTTTGTCTAGCGGGGGACGCATTCCAGATACGCAGTATTTT	CASSLSSGGRIPDTQYF	TRBD2	few	TRBV28	TRBJ2-3
TGTGCCACCAGCGGCTGGGACACCGACACAGATACGCAGTATTTT	CATSGWDTDTDTQYF	.	.	TRBV15	TRBJ2-3
TGTGCCAGCAGCTATGGGGGGTCTGGAAACACCATATATTTT	CASSYGGSGNTIYF	.	many	TRBV9	TRBJ1-3
TGCGCCAGCAGCCAAGGCCTAATTGACAGGGTCTCCTACGAGCAGTACTTC	CASSQGLIDRVSYEQYF	TRBD1	.	TRBV4-1	TRBJ2-7
TGTGCCAGCAGCCCTGGACAGGGACAAGGTGAGCAGTTCTTC	CASSPGQGQGEQFF	TRBD1	many	TRBV7-2	TRBJ2-1
TGTGCCAGCAGTTTTTCAGGGGTTCTGCACGAGCAGTACTTC	CASSFSGVLHEQYF	.	few	TRBV28	TRBJ2-7
TGCAGTGCCACCGATAGAACAGGGAAACGCTACGAGCAGTACTTC	CSATDRTGKRYEQYF	.	many	TRBV20-1	TRBJ2-7
TGCAGTGCTAGAGTTTCACTAGCGGGAAACTACAATGAGCAGTTCTTC	CSARVSLAGNYNEQFF	TRBD2	once	TRBV20-1	TRBJ2-1
TGTGCCAGCAGCTTAGTGGGGCGGGGCCGTAAATCGGAGACCCAGTACTTC	CASSLVGRGRKSETQYF	.	.	TRBV7-2	TRBJ2-5
TGCAGTGGGGCGGGTTCTCGGGGGGGCTTGGCAGATACGCAGTATTTT	CSGAGSRGGLADTQYF	TRBD2	few	TRBV20-1	TRBJ2-3
TGTGCCAGCAGCGTAGGAAGGGGCGGGGAGCTGTTTTTT	CASSVGRGGELFF	.	few	TRBV9	TRBJ2-2
TGTGCCAGCAGTCACACTGGACAGCCCGACAATGAGCAGTTCTTC	CASSHTGQPDNEQFF	.	.	TRBV6-5	TRBJ2-1
TGTGCCAGCACAGAACAGGGCGCAGCTCCTGGAGGCTACACCTTC	CASTEQGAAPGGYTF	.	many	TRBV6-1	TRBJ1-2
TGTGCCAGCAGTAAAGCGGGACTCCGGTATGGCTACACCTTC	CASSKAGLRYGYTF	.	.	TRBV28	TRBJ1-2
TGTGCCAGCAGTTTGAGACAAACGAGGGCTTTCTTT	CASSLRQTRAFF	.	.	TRBV12-3/TRBV12-4	TRBJ1-1
TGCAGTGTCACCCCGACAGTGGCCGCGAACACTGAAGCTTTCTTT	CSVTPTVAANTEAFF	.	.	TRBV29-1	TRBJ1-1
TGCGCCAGCAGCCGACCGGGACAGGCTAACTATGGCTACACCTTC	CASSRPGQANYGYTF	TRBD1	many	TRBV4-1	TRBJ1-2
TGTGCCAGCAGCGACCCACTAGCGGGGGGGCGAAATGAGCAGTTCTTC	CASSDPLAGGRNEQFF	TRBD2	few	TRBV14	TRBJ2-1
TGTGCCAGCAGTCTTCATGGGCTAGGAGAGACCCAGTACTTC	CASSLHGLGETQYF	.	.	TRBV6-5	TRBJ2-5
TGTGCCACCAGTGATGGAGGACAGGGGACATCCTACGAGCAGTACTTC	CATSDGGQGTSYEQYF	TRBD1	many	TRBV24-1	TRBJ2-7
TGTGCCAGCAGTAGACAGGGAGGCCCCAATGAGCAGTACTTC	CASSRQGGPNEQYF	.	.	TRBV6-5	TRBJ2-4
TGTGCCAGCTCACCACCAAGGGGGATGAACACTGAAGCTTTCTTT	CASSPPRGMNTEAFF	.	.	TRBV18	TRBJ1-1
TGTGCCAGCAGTCCACGGACGGCCACCGGGGAGCTGTTTTTT	CASSPRTATGELFF	.	few	TRBV12-3/TRBV12-4	TRBJ2-2
TGCGCCAGCAACTTTATGGGACAGGGGCAAGAGACCCAGTACTTC	CASNFMGQGQETQYF	TRBD1	.	TRBV5-1	TRBJ2-5
TGTGCCAGCAGTGGGATGAGTGGCTACACCTTC	CASSGMSGYTF	.	.	TRBV28	TRBJ1-2
TGCAGCGTGGGGGGACTGATAAGCACAGATACGCAGTATTTT	CSVGGLISTDTQYF	.	.	TRBV29-1	TRBJ2-3
TGTGCCAGCAGCTTAGGCGGACTAGCGGGAGCACCACTCTACGAGCAGTACTTC	CASSLGGLAGAPLYEQYF	TRBD2	few	TRBV7-2	TRBJ2-7
TGTGCCAGCAGTGAAGGCGACAGGGGGGGAACTGAAGCTTTCTTT	CASSEGDRGGTEAFF	TRBD1	once	TRBV2	TRBJ1-1
TGTGCCAGCAAGGCCGCTTGGGGGAATTTACCCCTCCACTTT	CASKAAWGNLPLHF	.	.	TRBV7-2	TRBJ1-6
TGTGCTAGTGGTCCCCAGACAGACAACACTGAAGCTTTCTTT	CASGPQTDNTEAFF	.	.	TRBV12-5	TRBJ1-1
TGTGCCAGTGCGGGACTAGCGGGGGTCGAGCAGTACTTC	CASAGLAGVEQYF	TRBD2	.	TRBV19	TRBJ2-7
TGCAGTGCTAATAATTTCTACGAGCAGTACTTC	CSANNFYEQYF	.	few	TRBV20-1	TRBJ2-7
TGTGCCAGCAGCTCTAGCGGGGTCACGGATACGCAGTATTTT	CASSSSGVTDTQYF	TRBD2	many	TRBV6-5	TRBJ2-3
TGCAGTGCTAGAGCGGGGAGCGGGGGCTCATACAATGAGCAGTTCTTC	CSARAGSGGSYNEQFF	TRBD2	.	TRBV20-1	TRBJ2-1
TGTGCCAGCAGCGTGGGACAGCCAGCGGGGGAGACCCAGTACTTC	CASSVGQPAGETQYF	.	.	TRBV9	TRBJ2-5
TGTGCCAGCAGCTCCGGGACTCCGAAACTTAACTATGGCTACACCTTC	CASSSGTPKLNYGYTF	.	.	TRBV2	TRBJ1-2
TGTGCCAGCAGCTTGTTGGGCGGGGGAAACTCCTACGAGCAGTACTTC	CASSLLGGGNSYEQYF	TRBD2	few	TRBV5-6	TRBJ2-7
TGTGCCAGCTCACCAGACGGGGGATTAGCCAAAAACATTCAGTACTTC	CASSPDGGLAKNIQYF	.	few	TRBV18	TRBJ2-4
TGTGCCATCAGTGAAGCCCCCCAGGGGGGTAGGACCTACAATGAGCAGTTCTTC	CAISEAPQGGRTYNEQFF	.	few	TRBV10-3	TRBJ2-1
TGTGCCAGCAGCGGAGGACAGGGGAGCATTCAGTACTTC	CASSGGQGSIQYF	TRBD1	many	TRBV9	TRBJ2-4
TGTGCCAGCTCACCCACTGGCACGGGATACAATGAGCAGTTCTTC	CASSPTGTGYNEQFF	.	.	TRBV18	TRBJ2-1
TGTGCCAGCAGTGAAATGGGGGAGACCCAGTACTTC	CASSEMGETQYF	.	many	TRBV2	TRBJ2-5
TGCGCCAGCAGCCCCGTGGGACAGGGGGTCTACGAGCAGTACTTC	CASSPVGQGVYEQYF	TRBD1	few	TRBV4-1	TRBJ2-7
TGCAGTGCTAGAGGAGATACTAACTATGGCTACACCTTC	CSARGDTNYGYTF	.	.	TRBV20-1	TRBJ1-2
TGTGCCAGCTCAACCAACCCAAAGGGATCAGGTCTAAACACCGGGGAGCTGTTTTTT	CASSTNPKGSGLNTGELFF	.	few	TRBV18	TRBJ2-2
TGTGCCAGCAGCGTAGTAGCGGGGACTGAAGCTTTCTTT	CASSVVAGTEAFF	.	once	TRBV9	TRBJ1-1